This TCR beta chain was sequenced for a study of blood T cells in healthy people across ages. Study-level findings and limits: Considered underestimates were the diversity estimates obtained from one million T cells.

About this clonotype: Its antigen is not identified.

It was with a sample-barcoded 5' primer and a J-beta primer mix that a second PCR of roughly 7 to 12 cycles was run. MiXCR was run by TCRdb on the 5' RACE reads, yielding one entry per CDR3 protein. Of about 620,000 distinct CDR3 sequences listed, 20% to 25% are singletons. Every sample gave at least 5.5 micrograms of total RNA when it was extracted. Deletions cut 2 bases from V and 1 base from J, with 14 bases between. The CDR3 extends over 16 amino acids. Looked up from germline, CDR1 is MGHRA and CDR2 is YSYEKL. The receptor's source is a man in his 70s in good health. The V call is TRBV4-1, the J call TRBJ2-5, with a tentative D call TRBD1 (5 bases). The sequencing sample was made of blood. DNA of the CDR3: TGCGCCAGCAGCCAATCTAGACAGCAAATCCAAGAGACCCAGTACTTC. As protein: CASSQSRQQIQETQYF.